The 30 T cell receptor beta chains listed next were all sequenced from one sample in a study of monozygotic twins with inflammatory bowel disease. After re-calling the 5' RACE reads, TCRdb lists one entry per CDR3 protein, DNA absent. The sample has a few hundred thousand distinct CDR3 sequences. The specimen was blood. The receptors derive from a human donor with ulcerative colitis or Crohn's disease, or a healthy co-twin of an affected twin (not recorded which).

The chain links TRBV2 to TRBJ2-5. The V gene's germline CDR1 is SNHLY and CDR2 FYNNEI. The CDR3 runs 14 residues. Here the CDR3 reads CASSELRGQETQYF.

The J gene is TRBJ1-1, the V gene TRBV12-3 or TRBV12-4; TCRdb lists TRBD1, though no DNA is available to test this call. CDR3 length: 13 residues. The CDR3 sequence is CASSPLGGSEAFF.

The chain joins TRBV5-1 to TRBJ1-1; TCRdb designates TRBD1, a call that cannot be tested without DNA. CDR1 is SGHRS, CDR2 YFSETQ, per germline. The length of the CDR3 is 15 residues. Here the CDR3 reads CASSSTIAQGAGAFF.

The gene calls are TRBV9 and TRBJ2-7. Germline CDR1 is SGDLS and CDR2 is YYNGEE. The CDR3 is 15 amino acids. The chain's CDR3 is CASSVGLRDSYEQYF. Full variable domain (missing parts from reference TRBV9 and TRBJ2-7): DSGVTQTPKHLITATGQRVTLRCSPRSGDLSVYWYQQSLDQGLQFLIQYYNGEERAKGNILERFSAQQFPDLHSELNLSSLELGDSALYFCASSVGLRDSYEQYFGPGTRLTVT.

The chain couples TRBV5-6 to TRBJ2-5; the D call from TCRdb, TRBD1, cannot be confirmed without DNA. The CDR3 is 16 residues long. Germline CDR1 and CDR2: SGHDT and YYEEEE. The CDR3 spells CASSLTPRSHQETQYF.

This chain uses TRBV10-3 with TRBJ2-7. The CDR3 has 12 residues. Germline V gives CDR1 ENHRY, CDR2 SYGVKD. The CDR3 spells CAISEQLGEQYF.

The genes are TRBV20-1 and TRBJ2-4; as DNA is missing, the TRBD2 call by TCRdb cannot be tested. The length of the CDR3 is 14 residues. Germline CDR1 is DFQATT and CDR2 is SNEGSKA (reference sequence). CDR3 amino acids: CSAREERGWNIQYF.

The chain employs TRBV2 and TRBJ1-1. CDR3 length: 12 residues. The V gene's germline CDR1 is SNHLY and CDR2 FYNNEI. Here the CDR3 reads CATRTEYTEAFF.

This chain connects TRBV5-6 to TRBJ2-7; TCRdb gives TRBD2 as the D gene, but with no DNA this cannot be confirmed. The germline CDR1 and CDR2 sequences are SGHDT and YYEEEE. This CDR3 is built from 15 residues. The CDR3 spells CASSLLGGGPYEQYF.

The chain couples TRBV7-2 to TRBJ1-4; the D call of TRBD1 rests on TCRdb alone, since no DNA is present to check it. This CDR3 comprises 14 residues. Germline V gene sequence: CDR1 SGHTA, CDR2 FQGNSA. The CDR3 sequence: CASSLIGPEEKLFF. The whole variable domain, filled in from reference TRBV7-2 and TRBJ1-4, reads GAGVSQSPSNKVTEKGKDVELRCDPISGHTALYWYRQSLGQGLEFLIYFQGNSAPDKSGLPSDRFSAERTGGSVSTLTIQRTQQEDSAVYLCASSLIGPEEKLFFGSGTQLSVL.

The V and J genes are TRBV5-4 and TRBJ2-7; TCRdb's assignment of TRBD2 cannot be checked, as there is no DNA. CDR1 is SGHNT and CDR2 is YYREEE in the germline V gene (reference sequence). The length of the CDR3 is 13 residues. CDR3: CASAEDFSYEQYF.

The genes are TRBV5-1 and TRBJ2-2; TCRdb outputs TRBD1, but without DNA this stays unchecked. CDR3 length: 16 amino acids. Germline V CDR1 and CDR2: SGHRS, YFSETQ. CDR3: CASSFAGQGAFGELFF.

This sequence joins TRBV6-2 or TRBV6-3 and TRBJ2-1; TCRdb gives TRBD2 as the D gene, but with no DNA this cannot be confirmed. Germline V gene data show CDR1 as MNHEY and CDR2 as SVGEGT. The CDR3 contains 15 residues. CDR3 sequence reads: CASSYQAGGHNEQFF.

The chain recombines TRBV4-1 with TRBJ2-3; there is no DNA to check the TCRdb D call of TRBD2. The CDR3 totals 18 residues. Germline V CDR1 and CDR2: MGHRA, YSYEKL. The CDR3 loop reads CASSQDLERGAYTDTQYF.

The chain combines TRBV6-4 with TRBJ2-1. The germline CDR1 and CDR2 sequences are MRHNA and SNTAGT. The CDR3 has 16 residues. CDR3 sequence reads: CASSDSSGKMSDEQFF.

The chain uses TRBV4-2 and TRBJ2-4; TCRdb picks TRBD1, but there is no DNA to check that call. In germline, CDR1 is LGHNA, CDR2 YNFKEQ. The CDR3 has 16 residues. CDR3 sequence reads: CASSQEGVVDKNIQYF.

The chain carries TRBV10-2 and TRBJ2-2; the D call of TRBD1 rests on TCRdb alone, since no DNA is present to check it. The germline gives CDR1 WSHSY, CDR2 SAAADI. The CDR3 is 15 amino acids. CDR3 residues: CASSERAGGTGELFF.

The V call is TRBV12-3 or TRBV12-4, the J call TRBJ2-7; there is no DNA to check the TCRdb D call of TRBD1. The CDR3 has 13 residues. CDR3 residues: CASSLAGAAEQYF.

This chain uses TRBV5-1 with TRBJ2-1; TCRdb selects TRBD1, and the lack of DNA leaves this call unchecked. The CDR3 length is 16 residues. CDR1 and CDR2 (germline): SGHRS, YFSETQ. The CDR3 is CASSFSLGGGYNEQFF.

V is TRBV5-6 and J is TRBJ2-7; TCRdb outputs TRBD1, but without DNA this stays unchecked. The germline CDR1 and CDR2 sequences are SGHDT and YYEEEE. This CDR3 is built from 13 residues. The CDR3 here is CASSLVGDHEQYF.

V usage is TRBV20-1 and J usage is TRBJ2-5; TCRdb outputs TRBD1, but without DNA this stays unchecked. Germline V gene data show CDR1 as DFQATT and CDR2 as SNEGSKA (reference sequence). This CDR3 has 15 amino acids. The CDR3 protein is CSAPGTGDNQETQYF.

V gene TRBV6-6 combines with J gene TRBJ1-1. This CDR3 comprises 14 residues. Germline CDR1 MNHNY, CDR2 SVGAGI (reference sequence). CDR3 residues: CASGTYGVNTEAFF.

The genes are TRBV20-1 and TRBJ1-5. There are 15 residues in the CDR3. Germline CDR1 and CDR2: DFQATT and SNEGSKA (reference sequence). Here the CDR3 reads CSASRYTHSNQPQHF.

The rearrangement uses TRBV20-1 and TRBJ2-3; TCRdb indicates TRBD2, and absent DNA this call remains unverified. The CDR3 runs to 15 residues. Per the germline V gene, CDR1 is DFQATT and CDR2 is SNEGSKA (reference sequence). CDR3 region: CSAPTSGGVTDTQYF.

V usage is TRBV7-8 and J usage is TRBJ2-5; with no DNA, the TCRdb D assignment of TRBD2 cannot be verified. CDR1 SGHVS and CDR2 FQNEAQ come from the germline V gene. The CDR3 length is 16 residues. The CDR3 loop is CASSVGAGALQETQYF.

The rearrangement uses TRBV2 and TRBJ2-1; TCRdb proposes TRBD2, but this gene call is untestable without DNA. The germline V gene encodes CDR1 SNHLY and CDR2 FYNNEI. CDR3 length equals 16 residues. The CDR3 loop reads CASARTSGGFYNEQFF.

The CDR3 here is CASSFSPPKTGELFF. V and J are TRBV12-3 or TRBV12-4 and TRBJ2-2; TCRdb calls TRBD2, which cannot be checked without DNA. This CDR3 spans 15 amino acids.

The rearrangement joins TRBV5-1 to TRBJ2-1. The CDR3 is 15 amino acids. Germline CDR1 and CDR2: SGHRS and YFSETQ. CDR3 region: CASSLAQDYDNEQFF.

The chain joins TRBV11-2 to TRBJ2-5. Germline assignment: CDR1 SGHAT and CDR2 FQNNGV. The CDR3 sequence is 16 residues long. The CDR3 is CASSLGGRTAQETQYF.

The genes are TRBV12-3 or TRBV12-4 and TRBJ2-1. This CDR3 is 15 amino acids long. The CDR3 sequence is CASSFETPSYNEQFF.